This T cell receptor beta chain is drawn from a study of regulatory T cells in long-lasting Graves disease. Findings and limits, study-wide: Clonotypes that were public and shared totalled approximately 3,000 in persistent patients versus over 800 in new patients. There were preferences for TRBV28, TRBJ1-2 and TRBJ2-5 in persistent disease.

CDR3-region Arm-PCR and iRepertoire HTBI primers produced the TCR beta libraries. TCRdb ran MiXCR on the multiplex PCR reads and lists one entry per CDR3 protein. The repertoire has a few hundred thousand distinct CDR3 sequences, roughly a fifth of them found once; the top ten carry 14%. The CDR3 runs to 15 residues. V lost 1 base and J lost 3, with 13 bases in between. The germline CDR1 and CDR2 sequences are MNHNS and SASEGT. Time point of the sample: persistent/refractory GD, antithyroid drugs over 5 years with positive TRAb. RNA from PBMCs was the source of the TCR library. This clonotype was seen a handful of times. Its antigen is not identified.

The chain recombines TRBV6-1 with TRBJ2-7; possibly TRBD1 or TRBD2 for D (6 bases each). The TCR was taken from a female donor with Graves disease. The sample consisted of peripheral blood mononuclear cells (PBMCs), taken when the disease was refractory, from a patient treated with antithyroid drugs. This CDR3 is CASSEVGGPFYEQYF. The CDR3 DNA reads TGTGCCAGCAGTGAAGTAGGGGGGCCCTTCTACGAGCAGTACTTC.